This T cell receptor (beta chain) was documented in a study of cytomegalovirus exposure and HLA in healthy donors. Study-level results: Other equally common chains were less clonally expanded than HLA-associated TCR beta chains, a later analysis showed.

Primers included in the PCR were 60 Vbeta and 13 Jbeta primers. The method was immunoSEQ multiplex PCR; TCRdb's version includes in-frame clones alone and lacks a portion of them. The sample includes roughly 80,000 clones. Remarks on this clone: Its target is unknown.

With 0 bases clipped from V and 1 base from J, the junction kept 4 bases outside the gene matches. This CDR3 comprises 15 residues. CDR1 SGHRS and CDR2 YFSETQ come from the germline V gene. Sequencing input: PBMCs. The TCR comes from a woman younger than 45 in good health and CMV-seronegative. This chain links TRBV5-1 with TRBJ2-7, with 7 bases identical to TRBD2. The CDR3: CASSLGGGRSYEQYF. The DNA for the CDR3 is TGCGCCAGCAGCTTGGGGGGAGGGAGGTCCTACGAGCAGTACTTC. Full variable domain (missing parts from reference TRBV5-1 and TRBJ2-7): KAGVTQTPRYLIKTRGQQVTLSCSPISGHRSVSWYQQTPGQGLQFLFEYFSETQRNKGNFPGRFSGRQFSNSRSEMNVSTLELGDSALYLCASSLGGGRSYEQYFGPGTRLTVT.